This T cell receptor beta chain stems from a study of cytomegalovirus exposure and HLA in healthy donors. V was pared by 4 bases and J by 3 bases, with 13 bases between. Germline CDR1 SNHLY, CDR2 FYNNEI. CDR3 length: 15 amino acids. It was with 60 Vbeta and 13 Jbeta primers that the PCR ran. Some clones are missing from TCRdb's copy, which holds only in-frame ones; the method was immunoSEQ multiplex PCR. In the table there are roughly 150,000 clones, around four fifths of which are singletons. The sample consisted of PBMCs. This sequence originates from a young man in good health and CMV-seropositive. The chain joins TRBV2 to TRBJ1-5; D is unclear. The CDR3 DNA is TGTGCCAGCAGTGTGCGGGCTCTTTACAATCAGCCCCAGCATTTT. Its translation is CASSVRALYNQPQHF.